This T cell receptor beta chain came from a study of blood T cell repertoires in COVID-19. Overall study: The samples span acute and convalescent COVID-19 from the United States, Italy and Spain. T cells, B-cell-depleted T cells, or PBMCs provided the cDNA or gDNA that served as material.

Germline CDR1 and CDR2: SGHDT and YYEEEE. The CDR3 runs to 15 residues. V lost 0 bases to trimming and J lost 2 bases, with 11 bases between them. As processed by the authors: Amplifying reference gene primers gave estimates of nucleated cell counts. This table comes from immunoSEQ multiplex PCR, and its TCRdb copy is limited to in-frame clones, with some not included. V and J calls and clone size come straight from that table; D and trimming were deduced from the DNA. The table shows some 180,000 clones, with approximately 90% occurring only once. The receptor comes from a man aged 35-49 years with active or convalescent COVID-19. The source material was peripheral blood. The chain employs TRBV5-6 and TRBJ2-5; D might be TRBD1 (5 bases). The CDR3 bases are TGTGCCAGCAGCTTGGGGACACTGACACAAGAGACCCAGTACTTC. Amino acid sequence: CASSLGTLTQETQYF. The full variable domain, its missing parts supplied by reference TRBV5-6 and TRBJ2-5, is DAGVTQSPTHLIKTRGQQVTLRCSPKSGHDTVSWYQQALGQGPQFIFQYYEEEERQRGNFPDRFSGHQFPNYSSELNVNALLLGDSALYLCASSLGTLTQETQYFGPGTRLLVL.